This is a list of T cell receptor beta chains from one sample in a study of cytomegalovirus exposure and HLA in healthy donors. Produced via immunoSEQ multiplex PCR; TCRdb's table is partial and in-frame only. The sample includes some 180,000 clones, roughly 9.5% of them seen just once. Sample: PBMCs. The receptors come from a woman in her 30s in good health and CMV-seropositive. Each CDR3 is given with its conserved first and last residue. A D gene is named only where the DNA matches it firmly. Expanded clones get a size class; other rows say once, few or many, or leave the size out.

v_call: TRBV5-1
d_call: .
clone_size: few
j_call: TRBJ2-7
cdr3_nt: TGCGCCAGCAGCCCAGACGGACTCAACCCCTCCTACGAGCAGTACTTC
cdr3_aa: CASSPDGLNPSYEQYF

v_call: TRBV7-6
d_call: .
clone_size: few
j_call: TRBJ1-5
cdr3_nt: TGTGCCAGCAGCTTACTCGGGGGTCTGGGTCAGCCCCAGCATTTT
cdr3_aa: CASSLLGGLGQPQHF

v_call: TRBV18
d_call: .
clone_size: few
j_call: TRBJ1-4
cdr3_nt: TGTGCCAGCTCACCAACGAACGGGAGGAATCAAAAACTGTTTTTT
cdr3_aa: CASSPTNGRNQKLFF

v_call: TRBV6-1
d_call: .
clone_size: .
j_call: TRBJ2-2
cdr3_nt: TGTGCCAGCAATCCCTTTCCGGGGACCGGGGAGCTGTTTTTT
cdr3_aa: CASNPFPGTGELFF

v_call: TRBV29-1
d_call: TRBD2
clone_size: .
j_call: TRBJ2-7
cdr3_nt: TGCAGCGTTGAAAGCCGGGGGGGCGCCGGTACCTACGAGCAGTACTTC
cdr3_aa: CSVESRGGAGTYEQYF

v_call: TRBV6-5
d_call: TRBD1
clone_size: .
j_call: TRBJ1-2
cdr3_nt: TGTGCCAGCAGGAAGACAGGGGGGTATGGCTACACCTTC
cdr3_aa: CASRKTGGYGYTF

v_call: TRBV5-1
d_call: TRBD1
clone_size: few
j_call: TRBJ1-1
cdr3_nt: TGCGCCAGCAGCCAGGACAGGGGTTACCTGAACACTGAAGCTTTCTTT
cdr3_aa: CASSQDRGYLNTEAFF

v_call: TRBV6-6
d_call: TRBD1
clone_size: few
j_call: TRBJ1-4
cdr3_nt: TGTGCCAGCAGTTCACTTACAGGGGTGGGTGAAAAACTGTTTTTT
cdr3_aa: CASSSLTGVGEKLFF

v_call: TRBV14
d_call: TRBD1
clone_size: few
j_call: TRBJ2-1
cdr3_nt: TGTGCCAGCAGCCAGGGCCCGAAGGGACAGGGTGGGATCGGTGAGCAGTTCTTC
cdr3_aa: CASSQGPKGQGGIGEQFF

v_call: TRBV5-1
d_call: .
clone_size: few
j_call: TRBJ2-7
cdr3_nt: TGCGCCAGCAGCTCGCAAGGGGGAGTCGAGCAGTACTTC
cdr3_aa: CASSSQGGVEQYF

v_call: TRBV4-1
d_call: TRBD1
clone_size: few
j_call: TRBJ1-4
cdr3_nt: TGCGCCAGCAGCCAAGGAGACAGGGTAGGCGAAAAACTGTTTTTT
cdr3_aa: CASSQGDRVGEKLFF

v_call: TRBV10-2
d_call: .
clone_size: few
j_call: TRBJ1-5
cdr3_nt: TGCGCCAGCAGTGAGTTGCGGCAGGGCCAGCCCCAGCATTTT
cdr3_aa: CASSELRQGQPQHF

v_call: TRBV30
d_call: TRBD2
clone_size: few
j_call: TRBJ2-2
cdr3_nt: TGTGCCTGGAGTGTAACTAGCGGGAGGAGGGTGTTTTTT
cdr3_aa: CAWSVTSGRRVFF

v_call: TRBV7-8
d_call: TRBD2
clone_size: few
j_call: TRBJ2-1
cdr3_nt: TGTGCCAGCAGCTTCGATAGCGGGATTTCCTACAATGAGCAGTTCTTC
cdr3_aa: CASSFDSGISYNEQFF

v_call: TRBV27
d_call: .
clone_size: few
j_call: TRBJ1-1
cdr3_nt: TGTGCCAGCAGTTATCGAGGGAGGTACACTGAAGCTTTCTTT
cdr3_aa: CASSYRGRYTEAFF

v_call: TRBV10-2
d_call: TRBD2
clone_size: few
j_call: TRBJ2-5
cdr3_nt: TGCGCCAGCAGGAGGGAATGGACTAGCGGGATAAAGCAAGAGACCCAGTACTTC
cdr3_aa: CASRREWTSGIKQETQYF

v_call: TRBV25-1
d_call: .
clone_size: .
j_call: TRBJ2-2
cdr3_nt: TGTGCCGCCCCTCGGCCCTCGCGGGACGTCAACACCGGGGAGCTGTTTTTT
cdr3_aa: CAAPRPSRDVNTGELFF

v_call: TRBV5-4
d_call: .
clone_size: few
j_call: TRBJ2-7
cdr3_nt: TGTGCCAGCAGCTACAGGGCGACCTACGAGCAGTACTTC
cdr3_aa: CASSYRATYEQYF

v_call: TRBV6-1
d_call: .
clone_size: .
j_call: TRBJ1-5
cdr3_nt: TGTGCCAGCAGTATGGCGGGGGGCGGGAATCAGCCCCAGCATTTT
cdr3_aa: CASSMAGGGNQPQHF

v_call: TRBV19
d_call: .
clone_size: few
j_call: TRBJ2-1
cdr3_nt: TGTGCCAGTAGTGTATCAGGGGCCCCTACCTCCTACAATGAGCAGTTCTTC
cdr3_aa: CASSVSGAPTSYNEQFF

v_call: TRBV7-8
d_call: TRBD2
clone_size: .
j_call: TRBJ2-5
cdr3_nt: TGTGCCAGCAGCTTTGGACTAGCGGAGGCCCAAGAGACCCAGTACTTC
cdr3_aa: CASSFGLAEAQETQYF

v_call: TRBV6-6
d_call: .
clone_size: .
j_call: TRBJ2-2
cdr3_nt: TGTGCCACGCGGGGCCGTGGGTCCGGGGAGCTGTTTTTT
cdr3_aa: CATRGRGSGELFF

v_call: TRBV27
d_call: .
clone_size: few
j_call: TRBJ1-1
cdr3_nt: TGTGCCAGCAGACATTCCCGACGGGAAAACACTGAAGCTTTCTTT
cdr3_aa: CASRHSRRENTEAFF

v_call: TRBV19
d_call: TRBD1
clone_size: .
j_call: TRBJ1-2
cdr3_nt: TGTGCCAGTAGTCGAACAATCCGGGACAGTAACTATGGCTACACCTTC
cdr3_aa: CASSRTIRDSNYGYTF

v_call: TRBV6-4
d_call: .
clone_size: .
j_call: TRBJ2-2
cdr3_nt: TGTGCCAGCAGTCACGGGACACCCGGCTATAAGCTGTTTTTT
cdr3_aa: CASSHGTPGYKLFF

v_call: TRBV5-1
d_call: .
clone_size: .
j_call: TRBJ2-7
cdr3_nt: TGCGCCAGCAGCTATGGGGGCCAGGTCGCCGAGCAGTACTTC
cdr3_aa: CASSYGGQVAEQYF

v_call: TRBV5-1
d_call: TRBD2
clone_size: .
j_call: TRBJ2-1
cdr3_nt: TGCGCCAGCAGCTTGGGACTAGCGGGAGGTATGGATGAGCAGCTCTTC
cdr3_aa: CASSLGLAGGMDEQLF

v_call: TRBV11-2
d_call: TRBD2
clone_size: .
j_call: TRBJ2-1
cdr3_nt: TGTGCCAGCAGCCCCAGCGGGAGCTCCTACAATGAGCAGTTCTTC
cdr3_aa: CASSPSGSSYNEQFF

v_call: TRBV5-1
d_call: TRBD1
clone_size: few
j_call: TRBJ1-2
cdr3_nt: TGCGCCAGCAGCGACGGGACAGGGCCCGTTAACTATGGCTACACCTTC
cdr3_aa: CASSDGTGPVNYGYTF

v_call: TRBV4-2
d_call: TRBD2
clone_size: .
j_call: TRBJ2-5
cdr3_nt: TGTGCCAGCAGCCAAGTTCAGACTAGCGGACTCCAAGAGACCCAGTACTTC
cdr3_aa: CASSQVQTSGLQETQYF

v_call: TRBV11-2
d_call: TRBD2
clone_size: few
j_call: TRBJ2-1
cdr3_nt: TGTGCCAGCAGCCCCCGAGCGGGAGTGGGAGGCAATGAGCAGTTCTTC
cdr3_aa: CASSPRAGVGGNEQFF

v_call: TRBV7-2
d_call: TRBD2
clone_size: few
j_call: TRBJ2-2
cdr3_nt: TGTGCCAGCAGCCCCAGGACTAGCGGGAACACCGGGGAGCTGTTTTTT
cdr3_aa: CASSPRTSGNTGELFF

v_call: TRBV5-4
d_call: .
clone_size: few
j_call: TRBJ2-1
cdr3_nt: TGTGCCAGCAGCGTGGACAGTTCCTACAATGGGCAGTTCTTC
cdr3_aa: CASSVDSSYNGQFF

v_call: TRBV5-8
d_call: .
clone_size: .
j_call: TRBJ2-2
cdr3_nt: TGTGCCAGCAGCTTGCTCATTAGGGGGTCGGTCTTCGGGGAGCTGTTTTTT
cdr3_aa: CASSLLIRGSVFGELFF

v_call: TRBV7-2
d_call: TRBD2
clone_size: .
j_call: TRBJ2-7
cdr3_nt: TGTGCCAGCAGCTTAAGACTAGCGGGATCCCCTAAGCAGTACTTC
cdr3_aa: CASSLRLAGSPKQYF

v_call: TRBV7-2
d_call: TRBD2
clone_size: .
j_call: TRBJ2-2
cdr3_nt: TGTGCCAGCAGGCGAAGGCTAGCGGGAGATCCCGGGGAGCTGTTTTTT
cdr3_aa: CASRRRLAGDPGELFF

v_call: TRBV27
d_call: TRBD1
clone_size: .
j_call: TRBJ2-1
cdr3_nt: TGTGCCAGTTCGGACAGGGTGAGCTCCTACAATGAGCAGTTCTTC
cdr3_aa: CASSDRVSSYNEQFF

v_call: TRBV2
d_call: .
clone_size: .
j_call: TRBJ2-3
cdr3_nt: TGTGCCAGCAGTGGAGGAAATCATGTACCCACGGATACGCAGTATTTT
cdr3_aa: CASSGGNHVPTDTQYF

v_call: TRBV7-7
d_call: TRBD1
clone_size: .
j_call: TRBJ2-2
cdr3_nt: TGTGCCAGCAGCCCTTTGGGACAGGGGACCGGGGAGCTGTTTTTT
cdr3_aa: CASSPLGQGTGELFF

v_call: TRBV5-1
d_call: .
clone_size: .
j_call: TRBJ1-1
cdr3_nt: TGCGCCAGCAGCCGATACGCGGGGGGCGCAGACACTGAAGCTTTCTTT
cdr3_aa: CASSRYAGGADTEAFF

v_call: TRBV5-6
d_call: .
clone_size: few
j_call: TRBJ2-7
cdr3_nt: TGTGCCAGCAGCTTTTTTACCTACGAGCAGTACTTC
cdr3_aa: CASSFFTYEQYF

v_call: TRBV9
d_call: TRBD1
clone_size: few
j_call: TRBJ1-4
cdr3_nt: TGTGCCAGCAGAGCCCCGGGACAGGGTATAGAAAAACTGTTTTTT
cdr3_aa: CASRAPGQGIEKLFF

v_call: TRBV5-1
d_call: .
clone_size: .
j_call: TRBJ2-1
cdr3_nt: TGCGCCAGCAGCTTGGGCATGCTAGACAATGAGCAGTTCTTC
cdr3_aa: CASSLGMLDNEQFF

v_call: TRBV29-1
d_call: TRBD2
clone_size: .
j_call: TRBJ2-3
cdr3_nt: TGCAGCGTTAGGGGACTAGCGGGAGATACGCAGTATTTT
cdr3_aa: CSVRGLAGDTQYF

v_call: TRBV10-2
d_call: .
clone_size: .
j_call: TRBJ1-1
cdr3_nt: TGCGCCAGCAGTGAGTACGGGGGCACTGAAGCTTTCTTT
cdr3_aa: CASSEYGGTEAFF

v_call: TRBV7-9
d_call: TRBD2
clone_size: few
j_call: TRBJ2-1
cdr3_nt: TGTGCCAGCAGCTTCGGGGGACTAGCGTACAATGAGCAGTTCTTC
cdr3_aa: CASSFGGLAYNEQFF

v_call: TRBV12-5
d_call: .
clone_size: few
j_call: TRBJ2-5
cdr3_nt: TGTGCTAGTGGTTTGGCAGGGGGGATGGAGACCCAGTACTTC
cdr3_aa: CASGLAGGMETQYF

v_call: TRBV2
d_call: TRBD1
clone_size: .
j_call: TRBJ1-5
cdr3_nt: TGTGCCACCCGGTCCGGGACAGGCTTCGATCAGCCCCAGCATTTT
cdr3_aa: CATRSGTGFDQPQHF

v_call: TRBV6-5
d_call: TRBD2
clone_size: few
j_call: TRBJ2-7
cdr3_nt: TGTGCCAGCAAAACGGGGGGGGTCTTCCCCTACGAGCAGTACTTC
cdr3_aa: CASKTGGVFPYEQYF

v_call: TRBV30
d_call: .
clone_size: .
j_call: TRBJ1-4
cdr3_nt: TGTGCCTGGAGCAACCCCCGGCAGGCGTTTAATGAAAAACTGTTTTTT
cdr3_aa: CAWSNPRQAFNEKLFF

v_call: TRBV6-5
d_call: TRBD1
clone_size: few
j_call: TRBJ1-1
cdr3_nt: TGTGCCAGCAGTCTCGACAGGGGGTATGAAGCTTTCTTT
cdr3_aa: CASSLDRGYEAFF

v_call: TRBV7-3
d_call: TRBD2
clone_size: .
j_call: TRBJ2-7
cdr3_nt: TGTGCCAGCAGCTTATCCGGACTAGCGGGAGGGCAGGAGCAGTACTTC
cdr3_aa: CASSLSGLAGGQEQYF

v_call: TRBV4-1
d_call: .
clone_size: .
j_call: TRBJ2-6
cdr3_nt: TGCGCCAGCTCACAGGTGTCCATGTGGGCCAACGTCCTGACTTTC
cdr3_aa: CASSQVSMWANVLTF

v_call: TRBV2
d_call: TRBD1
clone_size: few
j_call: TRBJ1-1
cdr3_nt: TGTGCCAGCAGTGACGTTGAGGGGGCGAACACTGAAGCTTTCTTT
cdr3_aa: CASSDVEGANTEAFF